These T cell receptor beta chains were read from a single sample in a study of cytomegalovirus exposure and HLA in healthy donors. TCRdb's copy holds only in-frame clones and misses some; the assay was immunoSEQ multiplex PCR. The sample yields more than 100,000 clones, more than 65% seen once. The specimen was PBMCs. The origin of the receptors is a human donor in good health. CDR3s include the opening cysteine and the closing phenylalanine or tryptophan. Each record gives: D gene, clone size, J gene, V gene, CDR3 DNA, CDR3 protein. D genes are given only for firm matches. A clone size is listed for some rows: how often the clone was seen (once, few, many), or a class if it is expanded.

d_gene: .; abundance: .; j_gene: TRBJ1-2; v_gene: TRBV19; CDR3nt: TGTGCCAGTAGTATCCCCAAAGGTAGGGGGAATGGCTACACCTTC; CDR3aa: CASSIPKGRGNGYTF
d_gene: TRBD2; abundance: .; j_gene: TRBJ2-7; v_gene: TRBV18; CDR3nt: TGTGCCAGCTCACCACCCGGGACTAGCGGGAATTGGTACGAGCAGTACTTC; CDR3aa: CASSPPGTSGNWYEQYF
d_gene: .; abundance: .; j_gene: TRBJ1-3; v_gene: TRBV28; CDR3nt: TGTGCCAGCAGTTTCAGGGGCAGGACCTCTGGAAACACCATATATTTT; CDR3aa: CASSFRGRTSGNTIYF
d_gene: TRBD2; abundance: .; j_gene: TRBJ2-1; v_gene: TRBV4-2; CDR3nt: TGTGCCAGCAGCCCCCCAGCGGGAAACTACAATGAGCAGTTCTTC; CDR3aa: CASSPPAGNYNEQFF
d_gene: .; abundance: .; j_gene: TRBJ1-3; v_gene: TRBV28; CDR3nt: TGTGCCAGCAGTTTGAGGGCCGAGGGAAACACCATATATTTT; CDR3aa: CASSLRAEGNTIYF
d_gene: .; abundance: .; j_gene: TRBJ1-3; v_gene: TRBV11-2; CDR3nt: TGTGCCAGCAGCTTAGTGGCCAGAGGGGGTACTGGAAACACCATATATTTT; CDR3aa: CASSLVARGGTGNTIYF
d_gene: .; abundance: .; j_gene: TRBJ1-4; v_gene: TRBV6-5; CDR3nt: TGTGCCAGCAGTTACGTGTCAGGCTTTAATGAAAAACTGTTTTTT; CDR3aa: CASSYVSGFNEKLFF
d_gene: TRBD2; abundance: .; j_gene: TRBJ2-1; v_gene: TRBV28; CDR3nt: TGTGCCAGCAGCCTAGGGCTAGCGGGAGAAACCTACAATGAGCAGTTCTTC; CDR3aa: CASSLGLAGETYNEQFF
d_gene: TRBD1; abundance: .; j_gene: TRBJ1-5; v_gene: TRBV28; CDR3nt: TGTGCCAGCAGTTTACTCGGGACAGGGAATCAGCCCCAGCATTTT; CDR3aa: CASSLLGTGNQPQHF
d_gene: .; abundance: once; j_gene: TRBJ1-4; v_gene: TRBV7-8; CDR3nt: TGTGCCAGCAGCTTATCTGCGACAGCACGCGAAAAACTGTTTTTT; CDR3aa: CASSLSATAREKLFF
d_gene: TRBD1; abundance: few; j_gene: TRBJ2-7; v_gene: TRBV7-9; CDR3nt: TGTGCCAGCAGCTTAACGCCAGGGGGCTACGAGCAGTACTTC; CDR3aa: CASSLTPGGYEQYF
d_gene: TRBD2; abundance: once; j_gene: TRBJ2-7; v_gene: TRBV10-3; CDR3nt: TGTGCCATCAGTGAGGTCCCAGCGGGAGGGCCCTACGAGCAGTACTTC; CDR3aa: CAISEVPAGGPYEQYF
d_gene: .; abundance: .; j_gene: TRBJ2-3; v_gene: TRBV27; CDR3nt: TGTGCCAGCAGTCCCTACCGCGGGGGCACAGATACGCAGTATTTT; CDR3aa: CASSPYRGGTDTQYF
d_gene: TRBD1; abundance: .; j_gene: TRBJ2-7; v_gene: TRBV30; CDR3nt: TGTGCCTGGAGCGGGACAGGGGGGGCTACCTACGAGCAGTACTTC; CDR3aa: CAWSGTGGATYEQYF
d_gene: .; abundance: .; j_gene: TRBJ1-4; v_gene: TRBV5-6; CDR3nt: TGTGCCAGCAGCACCCAACACAGAGCAACTAATGAAAAACTGTTTTTT; CDR3aa: CASSTQHRATNEKLFF